A selection of T cell receptor beta chains follows, all from one sample in a study of blood T cell repertoires in COVID-19. TCRdb's copy holds only in-frame clones and misses some; the assay was immunoSEQ multiplex PCR. The sample holds about 190,000 clones; under 80% are singletons and the top ten take approximately 16%. Sequencing used PBMCs or T cells enriched from blood (not recorded which). These receptors were taken from a woman in her 50s with acute COVID-19. CDR3s include the opening cysteine and the closing phenylalanine or tryptophan. Fields, in order: V gene, D gene, clone size, J gene, CDR3 protein, CDR3 DNA. A D gene is named only where the DNA matches it firmly. A clone size is listed for some rows: how often the clone was seen (once, few, many), or a class if it is expanded.

V gene: TRBV5-1; D gene: NA; clone size: NA; J gene: TRBJ2-1; CDR3 protein: CASSWGPYNEQFF; CDR3 DNA: TGCGCCAGCAGCTGGGGCCCATACAATGAGCAGTTCTTC
V gene: TRBV7-2; D gene: NA; clone size: NA; J gene: TRBJ2-6; CDR3 protein: CASSPHRDSGANVLTF; CDR3 DNA: TGTGCCAGCAGCCCACACAGGGACTCTGGGGCCAACGTCCTGACTTTC
V gene: TRBV7-3; D gene: TRBD2; clone size: NA; J gene: TRBJ2-3; CDR3 protein: CASSWDGGATADTQYF; CDR3 DNA: TGTGCCAGCAGCTGGGACGGGGGGGCAACAGCAGATACGCAGTATTTT
V gene: TRBV5-1; D gene: TRBD2; clone size: NA; J gene: TRBJ2-1; CDR3 protein: CASSWASGGGDEQFF; CDR3 DNA: TGCGCCAGCAGTTGGGCGAGCGGGGGTGGAGATGAGCAGTTCTTC
V gene: TRBV4-2; D gene: TRBD1; clone size: NA; J gene: TRBJ1-2; CDR3 protein: CASSQELTGRYGYTF; CDR3 DNA: TGTGCCAGCAGCCAAGAACTGACAGGGAGATATGGCTACACCTTC
V gene: TRBV6-5; D gene: NA; clone size: NA; J gene: TRBJ1-2; CDR3 protein: CASSSFLGNYGYTF; CDR3 DNA: TGTGCCAGCAGCAGTTTCCTGGGCAACTATGGCTACACCTTC
V gene: TRBV5-1; D gene: TRBD2; clone size: few; J gene: TRBJ2-3; CDR3 protein: CASSRITSGRTDTQYF; CDR3 DNA: TGCGCCAGCAGCCGAATTACTAGCGGGCGCACAGATACGCAGTATTTT
V gene: TRBV7-8; D gene: TRBD1; clone size: NA; J gene: TRBJ1-3; CDR3 protein: CASSQETGPGNTIYF; CDR3 DNA: TGTGCCAGCAGCCAGGAGACAGGGCCAGGAAACACCATATATTTT
V gene: TRBV19; D gene: NA; clone size: NA; J gene: TRBJ1-5; CDR3 protein: CAATRSASNQPQHF; CDR3 DNA: TGTGCCGCCACCCGTTCCGCGAGCAATCAGCCCCAGCATTTT
V gene: TRBV11-3; D gene: TRBD2; clone size: NA; J gene: TRBJ2-5; CDR3 protein: CASSRGDQETQYF; CDR3 DNA: TGTGCCAGCAGCCGGGGGGACCAAGAGACCCAGTACTTC
V gene: TRBV7-9; D gene: TRBD2; clone size: NA; J gene: TRBJ2-5; CDR3 protein: CASRPGGLETQYF; CDR3 DNA: TGTGCCAGCCGCCCGGGGGGACTAGAGACCCAGTACTTC
V gene: TRBV5-1; D gene: TRBD2; clone size: once; J gene: TRBJ2-3; CDR3 protein: CASSLTSGGASDTQYF; CDR3 DNA: TGCGCCAGCAGCTTGACCAGCGGGGGGGCATCCGATACGCAGTATTTT
V gene: TRBV18; D gene: NA; clone size: NA; J gene: TRBJ2-4; CDR3 protein: CASSPPGIEENIQYF; CDR3 DNA: TGTGCCAGCTCACCCCCGGGTATCGAGGAAAACATTCAGTACTTC
V gene: TRBV6-5; D gene: NA; clone size: few; J gene: TRBJ2-6; CDR3 protein: CASSYSGGSGANVLTF; CDR3 DNA: TGTGCCAGCAGTTACTCGGGGGGCTCTGGGGCCAACGTCCTGACTTTC
V gene: TRBV7-2; D gene: NA; clone size: few; J gene: TRBJ1-6; CDR3 protein: CASSLAPRGNSPLHF; CDR3 DNA: TGTGCCAGCAGCTTAGCGCCACGGGGGAATTCACCCCTCCACTTT
V gene: TRBV7-8; D gene: TRBD1; clone size: NA; J gene: TRBJ1-1; CDR3 protein: CASSQRTGRRAEAFF; CDR3 DNA: TGTGCCAGCAGCCAAAGGACAGGACGGCGCGCTGAAGCTTTCTTT
V gene: TRBV5-5; D gene: NA; clone size: NA; J gene: TRBJ2-2; CDR3 protein: CASSAGQWTGELFF; CDR3 DNA: TGTGCCAGCAGCGCGGGGCAGTGGACCGGGGAGCTGTTTTTT
V gene: TRBV21-1; D gene: NA; clone size: NA; J gene: TRBJ1-5; CDR3 protein: CASSKDRCLNYQPQHF; CDR3 DNA: TGTGCCAGCAGCAAAGACAGGTGCCTTAATTATCAGCCCCAGCATTTT
V gene: TRBV3-1/TRBV3-2; D gene: NA; clone size: few; J gene: TRBJ1-1; CDR3 protein: CASSLFRTFGSDTEAFF; CDR3 DNA: TGTGCCAGCAGCCTCTTTAGAACGTTCGGGTCAGACACTGAAGCTTTCTTT
V gene: TRBV7-9; D gene: NA; clone size: NA; J gene: TRBJ1-2; CDR3 protein: CASSSREIGYTF; CDR3 DNA: TGTGCCAGCAGCTCCAGGGAAATTGGCTACACCTTC
V gene: TRBV9; D gene: TRBD2; clone size: NA; J gene: TRBJ2-5; CDR3 protein: CASSVSGGKETQYF; CDR3 DNA: TGTGCCAGCAGCGTCAGCGGGGGTAAAGAGACCCAGTACTTC
V gene: TRBV3-1/TRBV3-2; D gene: TRBD1; clone size: NA; J gene: TRBJ1-3; CDR3 protein: CASSPSQGAGNTIYF; CDR3 DNA: TGTGCCAGCAGCCCCTCACAGGGGGCTGGAAACACCATATATTTT
V gene: TRBV10-3; D gene: TRBD2; clone size: NA; J gene: TRBJ2-5; CDR3 protein: CAISRAGGQETQYF; CDR3 DNA: TGTGCCATCAGCAGGGCGGGGGGGCAGGAGACCCAGTACTTC
V gene: TRBV7-2; D gene: NA; clone size: NA; J gene: TRBJ2-3; CDR3 protein: CASSLVVEPTDTQYF; CDR3 DNA: TGTGCCAGCAGCTTAGTAGTAGAACCCACAGATACGCAGTATTTT
V gene: TRBV5-1; D gene: TRBD1; clone size: few; J gene: TRBJ2-2; CDR3 protein: CASSARQGANTGELFF; CDR3 DNA: TGCGCCAGCAGCGCAAGACAGGGGGCGAACACCGGGGAGCTGTTTTTT
V gene: TRBV7-2; D gene: TRBD1; clone size: few; J gene: TRBJ1-1; CDR3 protein: CASSFRTGGTTEAFF; CDR3 DNA: TGTGCCAGCAGCTTCCGGACAGGGGGCACCACTGAAGCTTTCTTT
V gene: TRBV7-2; D gene: TRBD1; clone size: few; J gene: TRBJ1-2; CDR3 protein: CASSFDRVAYGYTF; CDR3 DNA: TGTGCCAGCAGCTTTGACAGGGTAGCCTATGGCTACACCTTC
V gene: TRBV10-3; D gene: TRBD1; clone size: few; J gene: TRBJ1-2; CDR3 protein: CAISEGQGERYGYTF; CDR3 DNA: TGTGCCATCAGTGAGGGACAGGGGGAAAGGTATGGCTACACCTTC